Listed below are T cell receptor beta chains from one sample, sequenced in a study of neurological immune-mediated disorders. TCRdb re-analysed the 5' RACE reads in MiXCR, keeping a single row per CDR3 protein. Of 65,000 to 95,000 distinct CDR3 sequences listed, roughly 4.7% are singletons. Sequenced: PBMCs. The source is a woman aged 25 to 39 with multiple sclerosis. CDR3s include the opening cysteine and the closing phenylalanine or tryptophan. The D gene is left open where the match is weak. Clone size is stated in some rows and not others, as once, few, many or a class when expanded.

.,TRBJ2-1,17,TRBV5-1,.,CASSLGESRSSYNEQFF,TGCGCCAGCAGCTTGGGGGAAAGCCGAAGCTCCTACAATGAGCAGTTCTTC
many,TRBJ1-5,14,TRBV12-3/TRBV12-4,.,CASSLRQGVQPQHF,TGTGCCAGCAGTTTACGGCAGGGTGTTCAGCCCCAGCATTTT
few,TRBJ1-1,16,TRBV4-1,TRBD1,CASSQVNRGVGTEAFF,TGCGCCAGCAGCCAAGTCAACAGGGGCGTCGGCACTGAAGCTTTCTTT
few,TRBJ2-1,15,TRBV5-1,TRBD2,CASFSGREPYNEQFF,TGCGCCAGCTTTAGCGGGAGGGAACCCTACAATGAGCAGTTCTTC
few,TRBJ2-1,14,TRBV6-5,TRBD2,CASSRDYQYNEQFF,TGTGCCAGCAGCCGGGACTATCAGTACAATGAGCAGTTCTTC
many,TRBJ2-3,17,TRBV5-1,TRBD2,CASSAILPGLARDTQYF,TGCGCCAGCAGCGCCATCCTCCCGGGACTAGCGAGAGATACGCAGTATTTT
many,TRBJ2-4,14,TRBV5-1,TRBD2,CASSLAGLAGIQYF,TGCGCCAGCAGCTTGGCCGGGCTAGCGGGGATTCAGTACTTC
few,TRBJ2-1,18,TRBV7-6,TRBD2,CASSSQSALAGGAREQFF,TGTGCCAGCAGCTCGCAATCTGCACTAGCGGGAGGAGCACGAGAGCAGTTCTTC
many,TRBJ2-2,15,TRBV12-3/TRBV12-4,TRBD2,CASRAGARNTGELFF,TGTGCCAGCAGAGCGGGGGCCAGGAACACCGGGGAGCTGTTTTTT
many,TRBJ1-1,12,TRBV29-1,.,CSVVDQSTEAFF,TGCAGCGTTGTTGACCAAAGCACTGAAGCTTTCTTT
many,TRBJ2-1,14,TRBV24-1,TRBD1,CATSETGGSNEQFF,TGTGCCACCAGTGAGACAGGGGGGAGTAATGAGCAGTTCTTC
few,TRBJ2-1,13,TRBV5-1,TRBD2,CASSLQTSGRQFF,TGCGCCAGCAGCTTGCAAACTAGCGGGAGGCAGTTCTTC
many,TRBJ1-5,13,TRBV6-2/TRBV6-3,TRBD1,CATWRGPSQPQHF,TGTGCCACCTGGAGGGGGCCCAGTCAGCCCCAGCATTTT
many,TRBJ2-3,11,TRBV10-3,.,CAISESDTQYF,TGTGCCATCAGTGAGTCCGATACGCAGTATTTT
many,TRBJ1-1,14,TRBV28,.,CASSFPTRQTEAFF,TGTGCCAGCAGTTTCCCGACTCGGCAGACTGAAGCTTTCTTT
many,TRBJ2-7,16,TRBV6-5,.,CASSQTWGGAKNEQYF,TGTGCCAGCAGCCAGACCTGGGGGGGGGCGAAGAACGAGCAGTACTTC
few,TRBJ2-2,15,TRBV19,.,CASSIGGGNTGELFF,TGTGCCAGTAGTATTGGTGGGGGGAACACCGGGGAGCTGTTTTTT
many,TRBJ2-2,15,TRBV20-1,.,CSARAARLNTGELFF,TGCAGTGCTAGAGCGGCTAGACTCAACACCGGGGAGCTGTTTTTT
few,TRBJ1-2,14,TRBV5-1,TRBD1,CASSSGQVIGGYTF,TGCGCCAGCAGCTCGGGACAGGTGATTGGCGGCTACACCTTC
many,TRBJ2-2,16,TRBV5-1,.,CASSPPGGPNTGELFF,TGCGCCAGCAGCCCTCCTGGGGGACCGAACACCGGGGAGCTGTTTTTT
many,TRBJ1-1,14,TRBV5-6,TRBD1,CASRRSGQGSGAFF,TGTGCCAGCAGAAGGTCAGGACAGGGCAGTGGGGCTTTCTTT
many,TRBJ1-6,15,TRBV4-1,TRBD1,CASSPGDSWASPLHF,TGCGCCAGCAGCCCCGGGGACAGCTGGGCTTCACCCCTCCACTTT
few,TRBJ2-6,19,TRBV5-6,.,CASSVKGQSLPSGANVLTF,TGTGCCAGCAGCGTAAAAGGACAGTCCCTTCCTTCTGGGGCCAACGTCCTGACTTTC
many,TRBJ1-1,16,TRBV5-1,.,CASSLGPARMNTEAFF,TGCGCCAGCAGCTTGGGGCCAGCCAGAATGAACACTGAAGCTTTCTTT
many,TRBJ2-5,16,TRBV20-1,TRBD2,CSARDRGRASRETQYF,TGCAGTGCTAGAGATCGCGGGAGGGCCTCTAGAGAGACCCAGTACTTC